The 8 T cell receptor beta chains reported below all come from one sample, sequenced in a study of T cell responses to AZD1222 COVID-19 vaccine. Clones were sequenced by immunoSEQ multiplex PCR, and TCRdb holds only the in-frame ones, with some missing. This table holds roughly 98,000 clones, 85% to 95% found once. Sample: peripheral blood, taken on day 0 of AZD1222 vaccination. Receptors originate from an adult in good health.

The chain links TRBV20-1 to TRBJ2-7, with D perhaps TRBD2 (6 bases). The V and J ends lost 6 bases and 5 bases respectively, with 8 bases between them. The CDR3 runs 10 residues. Looked up from germline, CDR1 is DFQATT and CDR2 is SNEGSKA (reference sequence). CDR3 amino acids: CSARRDEQYF. Written as DNA, the CDR3 is TGCAGTGCACGGAGGGACGAGCAGTACTTC.

The chain recombines TRBV11-2 with TRBJ2-1; D not resolved. Germline CDR1 is SGHAT and CDR2 is FQNNGV. V lost 0 bases and J lost 6, with 3 bases in between. The CDR3 is 12 amino acids. The DNA of the CDR3 is TGTGCCAGCAGCTTAGAGCCCAATGAGCAGTTCTTC. As protein: CASSLEPNEQFF.

The rearrangement links TRBV11-3 to TRBJ1-5; maybe TRBD1 (5 bases). The CDR3 runs 16 residues. Germline V lookup: CDR1 SGHNT, CDR2 YENEEA. Trimming pared 1 base from V and 4 bases from J, leaving 14 bases between. CDR3 sequence reads: CASSLVGENKNQPQHF. As DNA, the CDR3 is TGTGCCAGCAGCTTAGTAGGGGAGAACAAAAATCAGCCCCAGCATTTT.

This clone was detected only once. The chain links TRBV5-6 to TRBJ1-2; D possibly corresponds to TRBD1 (6 bases). Per the germline V gene, CDR1 is SGHDT and CDR2 is YYEEEE. This CDR3 has 13 amino acids. V gave up 4 bases and J gave up 7 bases, with 14 bases separating them. The CDR3 DNA follows: TGTGCCAGCAGCCGACAGGTATTAGGTGGCTACACCTTC. Its translation is CASSRQVLGGYTF.

V is TRBV19 and J is TRBJ1-1, with D uncertain. The length of the CDR3 is 13 residues. From germline, CDR1 is LNHDA and CDR2 SQIVND (reference sequence). Trimming shortened V by 7 bases and J by 4 bases, and 13 bases separated the two germline ends. CDR3 DNA: TGTGCCAGTAACGGCTTCCCTGTCACTGAAGCTTTCTTT. This translates into CASNGFPVTEAFF.

The rearrangement uses TRBV9 and TRBJ2-7; 12 bases agree with TRBD2. Germline loops: CDR1 SGDLS, CDR2 YYNGEE. V was pared by 2 bases and J by 6 bases, with 3 bases of the junction left unmatched. This CDR3 has 14 amino acids. The CDR3 nucleotides are TGTGCCAGCAGCGTGGGACTAGCGGGTGGCGAGCAGTACTTC. Translation: CASSVGLAGGEQYF.

The rearrangement joins TRBV2 to TRBJ1-1, with D hard to call. The CDR3 has 12 amino acids. Germline CDR1 reads SNHLY; CDR2 reads FYNNEI. V lost 5 bases and J 9 bases, leaving 13 bases between the germline ends. The CDR3 DNA is TGTGCCAGCAGTTTTGGCCTTTCCCAAGCTTTCTTT. Encoded protein: CASSFGLSQAFF.

CDR3 DNA: TGTGCCAGCAGCTCAAGTGAGTCTGGAAACACCATATATTTT. It codes for CASSSSESGNTIYF. This chain joins TRBV7-9 and TRBJ1-3; the D is unclear. This CDR3 has 14 amino acids. The ends were cut back, 4 bases at V and 1 base at J, with 8 bases in the middle. The germline V gene encodes CDR1 SEHNR and CDR2 FQNEAQ (reference sequence).